Sequencing of this T cell receptor beta chain was carried out in a study of CD8 T cells in ankylosing spondylitis. Study results and limitations: The study identified a TCR beta motif of eight highly homologous variants that appeared characteristic of ankylosing spondylitis blood.

This CDR3 comprises 9 residues. The V gene's germline CDR1 is DFQATT and CDR2 SNEGSKA (reference sequence). Trimming took off 5 bases at V and 5 bases at J, with 3 bases between the two ends. The sample holds a few counts of this clonotype. As yet, its antigen is unknown. TCRdb fed the 5' RACE reads into MiXCR, producing one record per CDR3 protein. The repertoire includes about 440,000 distinct CDR3 sequences, over 15% of them detected once, and around 0.92% sits in the top ten. This clonotype was sampled from a male donor with ankylosing spondylitis. The chain combines TRBV20-1 with TRBJ1-2; D gene uncertain. The source material was blood, either unsorted or a sorted T cell fraction (not recorded which). The CDR3 nucleotides are TGCAGTGCTCTTTATGGCTACACCTTC. This translates into CSALYGYTF.